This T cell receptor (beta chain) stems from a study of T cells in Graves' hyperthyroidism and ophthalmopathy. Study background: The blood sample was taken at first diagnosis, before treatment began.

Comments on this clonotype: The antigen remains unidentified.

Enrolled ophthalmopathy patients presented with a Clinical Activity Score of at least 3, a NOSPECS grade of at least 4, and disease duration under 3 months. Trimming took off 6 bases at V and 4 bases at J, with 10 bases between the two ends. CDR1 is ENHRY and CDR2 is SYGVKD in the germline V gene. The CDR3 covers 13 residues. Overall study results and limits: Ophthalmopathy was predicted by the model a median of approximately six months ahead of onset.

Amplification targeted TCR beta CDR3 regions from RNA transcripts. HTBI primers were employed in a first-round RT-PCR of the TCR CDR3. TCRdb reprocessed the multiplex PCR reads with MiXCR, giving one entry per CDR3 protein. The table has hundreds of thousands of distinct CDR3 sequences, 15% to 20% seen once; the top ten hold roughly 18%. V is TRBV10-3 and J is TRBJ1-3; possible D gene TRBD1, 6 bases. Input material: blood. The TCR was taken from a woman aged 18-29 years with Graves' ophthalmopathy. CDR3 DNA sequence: TGTGCCATCAGGGCAGGGGCCGGAAACACCATATATTTT. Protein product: CAIRAGAGNTIYF.